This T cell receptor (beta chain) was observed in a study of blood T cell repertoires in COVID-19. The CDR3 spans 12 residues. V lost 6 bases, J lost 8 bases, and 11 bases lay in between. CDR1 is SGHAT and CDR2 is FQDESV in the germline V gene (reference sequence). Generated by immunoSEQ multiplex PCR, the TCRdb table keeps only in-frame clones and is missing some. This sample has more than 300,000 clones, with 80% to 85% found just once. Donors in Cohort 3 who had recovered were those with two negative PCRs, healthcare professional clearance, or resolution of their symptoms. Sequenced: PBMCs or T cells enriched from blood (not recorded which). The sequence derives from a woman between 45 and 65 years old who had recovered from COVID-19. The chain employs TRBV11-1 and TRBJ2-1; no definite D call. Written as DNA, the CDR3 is TGTGCCAGCAGTCCCAACTCCGATGAGCAGTTCTTC. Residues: CASSPNSDEQFF.